This T cell receptor (beta chain) was observed in a study of blood T cells in healthy people across ages. General observations from the study: Among T cells, TCR beta diversity per million cells dropped roughly linearly as age rose.

Sample-barcoded 5' priming and a J-beta primer mix drove a second PCR of roughly 7 to 11 cycles. From the 5' RACE reads, TCRdb called clonotypes with MiXCR, one entry per CDR3 protein. The table includes 600,000 or so distinct CDR3 sequences, about 30% detected once. Of note for this clonotype: The antigen is not known.

Extractions gave at least 5 micrograms of total RNA per sample. This CDR3 spans 16 amino acids. Trimming cost V 5 bases and J 0 bases, with 17 bases left between them. Germline CDR1 is DFQATT and CDR2 is SNEGSKA (reference sequence). This clonotype was obtained from a woman aged 80 or older in good health. Sequencing used blood. V is TRBV20-1 and J is TRBJ1-3, with D hard to call. The CDR3 sequence: CSALKLKTVSGNTIYF. The CDR3 DNA reads as TGCAGTGCTCTAAAGCTAAAAACGGTCTCTGGAAACACCATATATTTT.